This is a list of T cell receptor beta chains from one sample in a study of CD8 T cells in Susac syndrome. TCRdb reanalysed the immunoSEQ multiplex PCR reads using MiXCR and keeps one entry per CDR3 protein. The sample contains about 300,000 distinct CDR3 sequences, 65% to 90% of which appear only once. The specimen was CD8+ T cells from PBMCs. The source of these receptors is a human donor with multiple sclerosis. Each CDR3 is given with its conserved first and last residue. A D gene is named only where the DNA matches it firmly. Clone size is stated in some rows and not others, as once, few, many or a class when expanded.

CDR3aa	CDR3nt	d_gene	v_gene	abundance	j_gene
CASSHFEGRLPTEAFF	TGTGCCAGCAGCCATTTTGAGGGACGGTTACCTACTGAAGCTTTCTTT	-	TRBV7-2	once	TRBJ1-1
CASSLGFLEKLFF	TGTGCCAGCAGTTTAGGGTTCCTCGAAAAACTGTTTTTT	-	TRBV27	-	TRBJ1-4
CASTADGMGNTLGGYTF	TGTGCCAGCACCGCGGACGGGATGGGCAACACCCTCGGGGGCTACACCTTC	-	TRBV28	-	TRBJ1-2
CASSIGTDAEFF	TGTGCCAGCAGCATTGGGACAGACGCCGAGTTCTTC	TRBD1	TRBV7-9	once	TRBJ2-1
CASSVRLAGEISAKNIQYF	TGCGCCAGCAGCGTGCGACTAGCGGGAGAGATTTCGGCCAAAAACATTCAGTACTTC	TRBD2	TRBV4-3	once	TRBJ2-4
CASSELASGLYNEQFF	TGTGCCAGCAGTGAACTGGCTAGCGGCCTCTACAATGAGCAGTTCTTC	TRBD2	TRBV2	once	TRBJ2-1
CASSQERGVFGGTDTQYF	TGTGCCAGCAGCCAAGAGAGGGGGGTCTTCGGTGGCACAGATACGCAGTATTTT	-	TRBV4-2	-	TRBJ2-3
CASSETSGISSEQFF	TGCGCCAGCAGTGAAACTAGCGGGATCTCGAGTGAGCAGTTCTTC	TRBD2	TRBV10-2	-	TRBJ2-1
CSARGLAGGIILYEQYF	TGCAGTGCTAGGGGACTAGCGGGAGGCATCATATTGTACGAGCAGTACTTC	TRBD2	TRBV20-1	-	TRBJ2-7
CASSAGDPGETQYF	TGTGCCAGCAGTGCCGGCGATCCGGGGGAGACCCAGTACTTC	-	TRBV9	-	TRBJ2-5
CASTPGPGANVLTF	TGTGCCAGCACCCCGGGGCCCGGGGCCAACGTCCTGACTTTC	-	TRBV6-5	-	TRBJ2-6
CASSQGPSNEQYF	TGCGCCAGCAGCCAAGGACCTAGTAACGAGCAGTACTTC	-	TRBV4-1	-	TRBJ2-7
CASSNLSSTGEYQETQYF	TGTGCCAGCAGCAATCTGAGTAGTACAGGGGAGTACCAAGAGACCCAGTACTTC	-	TRBV21-1	-	TRBJ2-5
CASSSERASYNEQFF	TGTGCCAGCAGCTCCGAGCGGGCCTCCTACAATGAGCAGTTCTTC	-	TRBV7-8	once	TRBJ2-1
CASSQDRTGSTDTQYF	TGTGCCAGCAGCCAAGATAGGACAGGGAGCACAGATACGCAGTATTTT	TRBD1	TRBV4-2	-	TRBJ2-3
CASSRLTGSLNEKLFF	TGCGCCAGCAGCCGCCTGACAGGGAGTTTAAATGAAAAACTGTTTTTT	TRBD1	TRBV4-3	-	TRBJ1-4
CSVEVQGYSYGYTF	TGCAGCGTTGAAGTACAGGGGTACAGCTATGGCTACACCTTC	TRBD1	TRBV29-1	-	TRBJ1-2
CASSPQKVGRGDTEAFF	TGTGCCAGCAGCCCTCAAAAAGTAGGCAGGGGGGACACTGAAGCTTTCTTT	TRBD1	TRBV7-8	-	TRBJ1-1
CASSLVGGRGSLRDYGYTF	TGTGCCAGCAGCTTAGTCGGGGGCAGGGGATCACTTCGGGACTATGGCTACACCTTC	-	TRBV7-9	-	TRBJ1-2
CASSLSAGTSGISEQFF	TGTGCCAGCAGTTTATCTGCGGGGACTAGCGGGATTAGTGAGCAGTTCTTC	TRBD2	TRBV28	-	TRBJ2-1
CASSSPGSGSGNTIYF	TGTGCCAGCAGTTCTCCTGGGTCCGGCTCTGGAAACACCATATATTTT	-	TRBV6-2/TRBV6-3	-	TRBJ1-3
CAWSPDPSPNTEAFF	TGTGCCTGGAGTCCAGACCCGTCCCCGAACACTGAAGCTTTCTTT	-	TRBV30	-	TRBJ1-1
CASSLGDSFQYF	TGTGCCAGCAGCTTGGGGGACAGCTTTCAGTACTTC	TRBD1	TRBV5-4	few	TRBJ2-4
CASSPDYESSNYGYTF	TGTGCCAGTAGTCCGGATTATGAATCTTCTAACTATGGCTACACCTTC	-	TRBV19	-	TRBJ1-2
CASSRTRLVGSEQYF	TGCGCCAGCAGCCGGACCCGACTAGTCGGGAGCGAGCAGTACTTC	-	TRBV4-3	-	TRBJ2-7
CASSQTTAGGITDTQYF	TGTGCCAGCAGTCAAACCACAGCGGGAGGGATTACAGATACGCAGTATTTT	TRBD2	TRBV27	-	TRBJ2-3
CASRTDRGSYGYTF	TGTGCCAGCAGAACGGACAGGGGGTCCTATGGCTACACCTTC	TRBD1	TRBV5-4	once	TRBJ1-2
CASSQDRSGPGGTDTQYF	TGCGCCAGCAGCCAAGATAGGAGCGGTCCCGGGGGCACAGATACGCAGTATTTT	-	TRBV4-3	-	TRBJ2-3
CSARDRPAGPGTEAFF	TGCAGTGCTAGAGATAGGCCAGCAGGACCGGGAACTGAAGCTTTCTTT	-	TRBV20-1	-	TRBJ1-1
CASSLRGTDLGEQYF	TGTGCCAGCAGCTTACGGGGAACGGATCTGGGCGAGCAGTACTTC	-	TRBV7-8	-	TRBJ2-7
CASSPNGRGGYEQYF	TGTGCCAGCAGCCCCAATGGACGGGGGGGCTACGAGCAGTACTTC	TRBD2	TRBV9	-	TRBJ2-7
CASSYLSMRGFTTGELFF	TGTGCCAGCAGTTACTTATCCATGAGAGGGTTCACCACCGGGGAGCTGTTTTTT	-	TRBV6-2/TRBV6-3	-	TRBJ2-2
CASSVSGTAEAFF	TGTGCCAGCAGCGTATCAGGGACGGCTGAAGCTTTCTTT	-	TRBV9	-	TRBJ1-1
CASEGGTGQDLPEAFF	TGTGCCAGCGAGGGGGGGACAGGGCAGGATTTACCTGAAGCTTTCTTT	TRBD1	TRBV6-1	-	TRBJ1-1
CASSLGRSNTEAFF	TGTGCCAGCAGCTTAGGACGGTCGAACACTGAAGCTTTCTTT	-	TRBV13	few	TRBJ1-1
CSARGGLDYEQYF	TGCAGTGCTAGAGGGGGACTAGACTACGAGCAGTACTTC	TRBD2	TRBV20-1	once	TRBJ2-7
CAGGTSLIGEQFF	TGTGCCGGGGGGACTTCCCTGATCGGTGAGCAGTTCTTC	-	TRBV7-9	-	TRBJ2-1
CASSPLGGTDTQYF	TGTGCCAGCAGTCCCCTAGGAGGCACAGATACGCAGTATTTT	-	TRBV9	-	TRBJ2-3
CSVEDDVGGTYEQYF	TGCAGCGTTGAAGATGATGTTGGGGGCACCTACGAGCAGTACTTC	-	TRBV29-1	-	TRBJ2-7
CASRLPLTYPRDEQFF	TGTGCCAGCAGACTCCCGTTGACATACCCTAGGGATGAGCAGTTCTTC	-	TRBV12-3/TRBV12-4	-	TRBJ2-1
CATSTPGGGHGELFF	TGTGCCACCAGCACCCCTGGAGGGGGGCATGGGGAGCTGTTTTTT	-	TRBV15	-	TRBJ2-2
CASSLGASPDTQYF	TGTGCCAGCAGCTTAGGGGCGAGCCCGGATACGCAGTATTTT	-	TRBV7-8	-	TRBJ2-3
CASSLGVRSGYTF	TGTGCCAGCAGTTTGGGGGTTCGTAGTGGCTACACCTTC	-	TRBV27	-	TRBJ1-2
CASTLTTIGPNEQFF	TGTGCCAGCACCCTCACAACCATAGGCCCCAATGAGCAGTTCTTC	-	TRBV5-6	-	TRBJ2-1
CASRRGYGYTF	TGTGCCAGCAGACGGGGCTATGGCTACACCTTC	-	TRBV5-6	-	TRBJ1-2
CASSGGTVEQYF	TGTGCCAGCAGCGGGGGGACAGTCGAGCAGTACTTC	-	TRBV13	-	TRBJ2-7